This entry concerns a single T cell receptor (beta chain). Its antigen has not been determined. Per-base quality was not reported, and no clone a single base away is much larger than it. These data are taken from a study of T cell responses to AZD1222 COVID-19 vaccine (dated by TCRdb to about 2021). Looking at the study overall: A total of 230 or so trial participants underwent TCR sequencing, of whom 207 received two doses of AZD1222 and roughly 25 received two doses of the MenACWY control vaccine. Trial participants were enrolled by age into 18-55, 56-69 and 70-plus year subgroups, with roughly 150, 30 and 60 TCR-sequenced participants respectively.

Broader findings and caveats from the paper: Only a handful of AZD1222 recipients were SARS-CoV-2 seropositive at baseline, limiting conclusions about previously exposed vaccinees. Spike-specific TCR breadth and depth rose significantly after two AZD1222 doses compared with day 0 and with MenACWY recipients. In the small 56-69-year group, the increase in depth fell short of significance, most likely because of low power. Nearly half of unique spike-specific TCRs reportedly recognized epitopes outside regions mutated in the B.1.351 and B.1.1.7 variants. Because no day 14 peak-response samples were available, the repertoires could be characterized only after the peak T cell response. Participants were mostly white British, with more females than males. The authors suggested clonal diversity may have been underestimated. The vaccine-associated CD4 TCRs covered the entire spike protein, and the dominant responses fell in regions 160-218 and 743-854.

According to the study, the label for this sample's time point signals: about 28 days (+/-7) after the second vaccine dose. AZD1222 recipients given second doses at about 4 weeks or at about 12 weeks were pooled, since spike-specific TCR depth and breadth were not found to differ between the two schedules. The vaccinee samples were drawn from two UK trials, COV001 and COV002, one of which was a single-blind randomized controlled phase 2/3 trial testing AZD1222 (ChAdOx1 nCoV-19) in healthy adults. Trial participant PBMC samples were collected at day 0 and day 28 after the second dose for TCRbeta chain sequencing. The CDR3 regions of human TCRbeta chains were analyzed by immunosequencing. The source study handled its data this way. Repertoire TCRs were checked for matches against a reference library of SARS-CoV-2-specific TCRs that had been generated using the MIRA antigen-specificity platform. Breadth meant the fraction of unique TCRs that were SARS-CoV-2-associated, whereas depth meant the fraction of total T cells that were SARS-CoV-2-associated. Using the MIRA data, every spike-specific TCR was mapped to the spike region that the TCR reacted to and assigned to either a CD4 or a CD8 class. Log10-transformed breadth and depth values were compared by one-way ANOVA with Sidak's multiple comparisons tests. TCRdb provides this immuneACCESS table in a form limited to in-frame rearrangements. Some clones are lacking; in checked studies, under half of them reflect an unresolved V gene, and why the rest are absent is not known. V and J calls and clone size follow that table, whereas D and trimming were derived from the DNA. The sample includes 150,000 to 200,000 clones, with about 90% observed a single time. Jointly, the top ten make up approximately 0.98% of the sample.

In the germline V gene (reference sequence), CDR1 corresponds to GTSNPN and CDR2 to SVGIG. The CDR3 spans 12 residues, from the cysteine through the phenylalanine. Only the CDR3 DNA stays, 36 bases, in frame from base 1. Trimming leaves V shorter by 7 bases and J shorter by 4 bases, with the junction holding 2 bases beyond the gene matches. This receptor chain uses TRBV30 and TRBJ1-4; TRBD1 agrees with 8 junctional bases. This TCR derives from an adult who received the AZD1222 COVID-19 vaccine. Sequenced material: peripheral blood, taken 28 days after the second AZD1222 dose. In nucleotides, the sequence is TGTGCCTTTGGACAGGGTAATGAAAAACTGTTTTTT. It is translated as CAFGQGNEKLFF.